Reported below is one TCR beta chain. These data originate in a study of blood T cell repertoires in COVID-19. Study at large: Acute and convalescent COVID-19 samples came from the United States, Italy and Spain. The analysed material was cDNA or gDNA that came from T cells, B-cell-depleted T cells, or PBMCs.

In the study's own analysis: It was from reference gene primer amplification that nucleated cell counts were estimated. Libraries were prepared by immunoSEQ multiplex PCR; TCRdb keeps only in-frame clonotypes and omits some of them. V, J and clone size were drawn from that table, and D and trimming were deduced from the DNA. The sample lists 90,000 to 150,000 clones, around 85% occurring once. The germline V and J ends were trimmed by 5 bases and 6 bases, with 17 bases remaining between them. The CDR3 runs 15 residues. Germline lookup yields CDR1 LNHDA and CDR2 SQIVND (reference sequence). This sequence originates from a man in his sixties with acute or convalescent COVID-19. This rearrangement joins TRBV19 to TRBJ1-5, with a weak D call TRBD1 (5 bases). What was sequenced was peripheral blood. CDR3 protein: CASSLREAGRQPQHF. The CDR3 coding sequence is TGTGCCAGTAGTCTTCGGGAGGCAGGGCGTCAGCCCCAGCATTTT.